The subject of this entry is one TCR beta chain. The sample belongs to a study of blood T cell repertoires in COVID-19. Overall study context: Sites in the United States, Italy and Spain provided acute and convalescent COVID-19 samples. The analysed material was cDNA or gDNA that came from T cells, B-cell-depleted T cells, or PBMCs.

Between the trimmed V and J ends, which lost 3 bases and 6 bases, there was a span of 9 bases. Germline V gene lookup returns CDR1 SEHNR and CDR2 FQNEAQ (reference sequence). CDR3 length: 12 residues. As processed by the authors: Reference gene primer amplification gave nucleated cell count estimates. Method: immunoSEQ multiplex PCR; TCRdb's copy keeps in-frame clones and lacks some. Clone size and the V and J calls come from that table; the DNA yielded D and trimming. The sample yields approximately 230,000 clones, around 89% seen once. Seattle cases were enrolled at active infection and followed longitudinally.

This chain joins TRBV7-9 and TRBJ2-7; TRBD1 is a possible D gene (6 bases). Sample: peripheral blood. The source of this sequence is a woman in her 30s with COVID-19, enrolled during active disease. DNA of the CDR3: TGTGCCAGCAGCTTCACAGGGCTCGAGCAGTACTTC. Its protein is CASSFTGLEQYF. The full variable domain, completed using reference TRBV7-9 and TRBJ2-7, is DTGVSQNPRHKITKRGQNVTFRCDPISEHNRLYWYRQTLGQGPEFLTYFQNEAQLEKSRLLSDRFSAERPKGSFSTLEIQRTEQGDSAMYLCASSFTGLEQYFGPGTRLTVT.